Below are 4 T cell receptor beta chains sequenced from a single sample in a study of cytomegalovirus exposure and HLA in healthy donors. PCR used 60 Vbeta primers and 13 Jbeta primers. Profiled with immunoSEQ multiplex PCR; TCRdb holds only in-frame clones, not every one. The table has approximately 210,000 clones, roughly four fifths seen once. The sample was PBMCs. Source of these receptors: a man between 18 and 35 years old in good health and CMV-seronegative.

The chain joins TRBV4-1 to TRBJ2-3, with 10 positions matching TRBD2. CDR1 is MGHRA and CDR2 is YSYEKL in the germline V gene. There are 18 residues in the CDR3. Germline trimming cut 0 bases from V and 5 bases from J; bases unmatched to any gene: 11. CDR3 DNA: TGCGCCAGCAGCCAAGATTGGGGACTAGCGTTGGCGGGAGATACGCAGTATTTT. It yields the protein CASSQDWGLALAGDTQYF.

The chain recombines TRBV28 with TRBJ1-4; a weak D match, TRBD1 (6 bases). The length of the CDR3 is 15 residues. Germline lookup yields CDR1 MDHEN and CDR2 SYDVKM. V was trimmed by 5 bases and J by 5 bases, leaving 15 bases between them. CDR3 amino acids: CASSPSGQANEKLFF. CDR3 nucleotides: TGTGCCAGCAGTCCTTCGGGACAAGCAAATGAAAAACTGTTTTTT.

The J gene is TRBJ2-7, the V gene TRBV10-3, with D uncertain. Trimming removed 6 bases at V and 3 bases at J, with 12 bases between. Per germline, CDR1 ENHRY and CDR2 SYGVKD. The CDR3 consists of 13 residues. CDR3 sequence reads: CAISPESRYEQYF. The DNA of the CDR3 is TGTGCCATCAGCCCGGAGTCTCGCTACGAGCAGTACTTC.

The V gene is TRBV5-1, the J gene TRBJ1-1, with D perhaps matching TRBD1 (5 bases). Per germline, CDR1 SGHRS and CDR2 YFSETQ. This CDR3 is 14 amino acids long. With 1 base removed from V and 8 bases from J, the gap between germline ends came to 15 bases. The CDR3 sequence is CASSLQEPRGEAFF. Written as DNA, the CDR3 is TGCGCCAGCAGCTTGCAGGAGCCTCGGGGGGAAGCTTTCTTT.